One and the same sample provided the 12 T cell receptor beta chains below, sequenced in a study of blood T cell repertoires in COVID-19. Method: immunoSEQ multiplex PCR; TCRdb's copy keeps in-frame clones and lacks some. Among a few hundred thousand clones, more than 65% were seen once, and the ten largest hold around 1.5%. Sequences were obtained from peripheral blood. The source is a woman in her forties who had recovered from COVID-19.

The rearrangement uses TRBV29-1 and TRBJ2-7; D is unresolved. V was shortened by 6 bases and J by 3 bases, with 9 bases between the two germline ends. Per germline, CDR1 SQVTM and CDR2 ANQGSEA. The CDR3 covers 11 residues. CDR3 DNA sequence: TGCAGCGTCAAGACTGGCTACGAGCAGTACTTC. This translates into CSVKTGYEQYF.

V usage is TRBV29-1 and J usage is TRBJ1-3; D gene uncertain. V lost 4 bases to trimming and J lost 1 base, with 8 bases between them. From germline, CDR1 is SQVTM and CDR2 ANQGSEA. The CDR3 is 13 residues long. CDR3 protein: CSVVEGSGNTIYF. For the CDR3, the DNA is TGCAGCGTTGTTGAGGGATCTGGAAACACCATATATTTT.

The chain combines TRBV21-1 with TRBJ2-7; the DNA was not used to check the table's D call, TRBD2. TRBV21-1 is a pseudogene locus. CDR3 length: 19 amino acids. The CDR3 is CASSKGIAGGPGLPNEQYF. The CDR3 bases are TGTGCCAGCAGCAAAGGAATAGCGGGGGGCCCAGGCCTCCCTAACGAGCAGTACTTC.

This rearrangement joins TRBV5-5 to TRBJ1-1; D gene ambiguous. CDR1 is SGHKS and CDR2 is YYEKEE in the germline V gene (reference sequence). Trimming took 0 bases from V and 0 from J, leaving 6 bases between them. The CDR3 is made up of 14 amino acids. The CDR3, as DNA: TGTGCCAGCAGCTTGGAGCGGATGAACACTGAAGCTTTCTTT. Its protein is CASSLERMNTEAFF.

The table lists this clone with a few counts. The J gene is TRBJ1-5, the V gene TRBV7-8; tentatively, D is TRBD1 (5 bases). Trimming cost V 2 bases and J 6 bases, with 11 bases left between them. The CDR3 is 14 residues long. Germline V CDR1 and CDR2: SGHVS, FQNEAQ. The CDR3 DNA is TGTGCCAGCAGCTTAAGGGGCTTGGGTCAGCCCCAGCATTTT. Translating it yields CASSLRGLGQPQHF.

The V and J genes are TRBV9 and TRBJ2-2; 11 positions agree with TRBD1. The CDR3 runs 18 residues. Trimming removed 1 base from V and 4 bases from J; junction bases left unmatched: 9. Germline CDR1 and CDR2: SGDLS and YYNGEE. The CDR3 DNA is TGTGCCAGCAGCGTACGAACTATCGGGACAGGGGGCACCGGGGAGCTGTTTTTT. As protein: CASSVRTIGTGGTGELFF.

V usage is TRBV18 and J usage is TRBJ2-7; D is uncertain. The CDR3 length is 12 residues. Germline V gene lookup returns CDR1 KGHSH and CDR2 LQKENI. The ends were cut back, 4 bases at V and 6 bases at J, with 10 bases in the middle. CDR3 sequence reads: CASSLGRVEQYF. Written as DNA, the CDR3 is TGTGCCAGCTCACTGGGTCGGGTCGAGCAGTACTTC.

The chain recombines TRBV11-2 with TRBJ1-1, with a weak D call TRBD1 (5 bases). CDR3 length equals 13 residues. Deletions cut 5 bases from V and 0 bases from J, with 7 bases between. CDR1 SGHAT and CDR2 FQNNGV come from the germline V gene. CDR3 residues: CASSRTMNTEAFF. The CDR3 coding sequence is TGTGCCAGCAGCAGGACAATGAACACTGAAGCTTTCTTT.

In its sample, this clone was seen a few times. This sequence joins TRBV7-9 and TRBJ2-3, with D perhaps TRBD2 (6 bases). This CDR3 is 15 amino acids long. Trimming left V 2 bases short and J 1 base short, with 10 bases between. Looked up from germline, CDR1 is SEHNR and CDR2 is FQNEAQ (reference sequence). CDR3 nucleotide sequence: TGTGCCAGCAGCTTAATGGCGGGGCGCACAGATACGCAGTATTTT. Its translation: CASSLMAGRTDTQYF.

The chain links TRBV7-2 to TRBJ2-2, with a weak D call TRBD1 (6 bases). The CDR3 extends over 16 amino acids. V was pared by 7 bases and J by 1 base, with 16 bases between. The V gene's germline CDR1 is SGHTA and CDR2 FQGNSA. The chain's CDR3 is CASIAGWTVNTGELFF. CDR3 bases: TGTGCCAGCATCGCTGGGTGGACAGTGAACACCGGGGAGCTGTTTTTT.

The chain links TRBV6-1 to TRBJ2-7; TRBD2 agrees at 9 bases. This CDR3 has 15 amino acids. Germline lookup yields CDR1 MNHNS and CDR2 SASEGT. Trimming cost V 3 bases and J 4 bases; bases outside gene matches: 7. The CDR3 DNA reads TGTGCCAGCAGTGACACCGGGACTAGCAAATACGAGCAGTACTTC. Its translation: CASSDTGTSKYEQYF.

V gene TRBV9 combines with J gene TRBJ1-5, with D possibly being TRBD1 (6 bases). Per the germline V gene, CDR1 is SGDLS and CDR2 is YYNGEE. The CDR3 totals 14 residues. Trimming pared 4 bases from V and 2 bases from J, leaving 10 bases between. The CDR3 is CASSRGYGNQPQHF. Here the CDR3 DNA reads TGTGCCAGCAGCAGGGGGTATGGCAATCAGCCCCAGCATTTT.